This TCR beta chain was recovered during a study of T cell responses to AZD1222 COVID-19 vaccine. Study-wide points: It should be noted that donors were predominantly white British and more often female, and clonal diversity was possibly underestimated. After the peak T cell response, and only then, were repertoires sampled.

This clone came up once. As yet, its antigen is unknown. Some clones are missing from TCRdb's copy, which holds only in-frame ones; the method was immunoSEQ multiplex PCR. There are over 100,000 clones in the sample; 85% to 95% occur only once, and 1.5% to 2% lies in the top ten. From germline, CDR1 is SGHTA and CDR2 FQGNSA. V shed 0 bases, J shed 6 bases, and the junction held 2 bases outside the gene matches. The CDR3 runs 14 residues. V and J are TRBV7-2 and TRBJ1-2, with 9 bases matching TRBD1. The sequence came from an adult in good health. Sequencing used peripheral blood, obtained on day 0 of AZD1222 vaccination. The CDR3 coding sequence is TGTGCCAGCAGCTTAGCAAGGACAGGGGATGGCTACACCTTC. Translation gives CASSLARTGDGYTF.